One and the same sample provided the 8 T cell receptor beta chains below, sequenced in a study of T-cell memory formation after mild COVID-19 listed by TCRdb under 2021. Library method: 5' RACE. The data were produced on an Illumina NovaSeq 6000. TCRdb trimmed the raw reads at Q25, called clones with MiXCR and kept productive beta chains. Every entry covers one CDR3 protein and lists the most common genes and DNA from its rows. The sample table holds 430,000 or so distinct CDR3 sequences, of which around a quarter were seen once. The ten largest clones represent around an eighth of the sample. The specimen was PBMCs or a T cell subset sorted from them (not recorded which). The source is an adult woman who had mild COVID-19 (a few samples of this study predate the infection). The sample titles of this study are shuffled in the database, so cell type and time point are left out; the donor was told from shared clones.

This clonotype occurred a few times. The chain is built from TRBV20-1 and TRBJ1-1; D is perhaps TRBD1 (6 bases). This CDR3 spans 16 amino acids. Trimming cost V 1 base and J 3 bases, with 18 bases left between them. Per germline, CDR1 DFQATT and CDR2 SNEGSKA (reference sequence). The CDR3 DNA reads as TGCAGTGCTAGAGTTGCGAGGGGGGAGAGGGACACTGAAGCTTTCTTT. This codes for CSARVARGERDTEAFF.

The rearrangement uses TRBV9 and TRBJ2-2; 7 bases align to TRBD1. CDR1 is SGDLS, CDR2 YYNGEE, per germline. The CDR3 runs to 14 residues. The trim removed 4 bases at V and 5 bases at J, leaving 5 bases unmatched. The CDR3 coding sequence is TGTGCCAGCAGCCCCCAGACAGGGACCGGGGAGCTGTTTTTT. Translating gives CASSPQTGTGELFF. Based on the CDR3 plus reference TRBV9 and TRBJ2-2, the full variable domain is DSGVTQTPKHLITATGQRVTLRCSPRSGDLSVYWYQQSLDQGLQFLIQYYNGEERAKGNILERFSAQQFPDLHSELNLSSLELGDSALYFCASSPQTGTGELFFGEGSRLTVL.

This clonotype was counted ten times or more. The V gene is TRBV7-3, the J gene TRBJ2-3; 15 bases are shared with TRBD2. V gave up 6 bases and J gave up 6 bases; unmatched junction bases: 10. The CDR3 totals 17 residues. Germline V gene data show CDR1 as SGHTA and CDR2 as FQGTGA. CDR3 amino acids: CASSPSGLAGGMDTQYF. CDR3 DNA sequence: TGTGCCAGCAGTCCTAGCGGACTAGCGGGAGGGATGGATACGCAGTATTTT.

Here the CDR3 reads CASSQDSGGPGELFF. The CDR3 DNA sequence: TGCGCCAGCAGCCAAGATTCTGGAGGGCCCGGGGAGCTGTTTTTT. The rearrangement links TRBV4-3 to TRBJ2-2, with a weak D call TRBD2 (6 bases). This CDR3 has 15 amino acids. Germline loops: CDR1 LGHNA, CDR2 YSLEER. The V end was cut by 0 bases, the J end by 6 bases, with 11 bases between.

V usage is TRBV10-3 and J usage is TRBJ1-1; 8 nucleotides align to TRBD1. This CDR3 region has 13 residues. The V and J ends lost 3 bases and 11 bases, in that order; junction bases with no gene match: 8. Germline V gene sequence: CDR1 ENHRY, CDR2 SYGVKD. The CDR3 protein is CAISDWTGLDAFF. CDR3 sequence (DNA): TGTGCCATCAGTGATTGGACAGGGCTAGATGCTTTCTTT.

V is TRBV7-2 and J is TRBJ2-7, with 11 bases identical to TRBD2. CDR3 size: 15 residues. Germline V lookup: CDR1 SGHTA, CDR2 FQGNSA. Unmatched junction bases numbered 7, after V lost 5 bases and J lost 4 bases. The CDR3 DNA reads TGTGCCAGCAGCCCCAGACTAGCGGGGCCGTACGAGCAGTACTTC. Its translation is CASSPRLAGPYEQYF.

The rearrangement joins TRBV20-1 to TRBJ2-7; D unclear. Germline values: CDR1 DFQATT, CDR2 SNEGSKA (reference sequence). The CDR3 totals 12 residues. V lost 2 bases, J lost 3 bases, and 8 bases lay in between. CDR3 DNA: TGCAGTGCTAGACTAGGTGTCTACGAGCAGTACTTC. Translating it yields CSARLGVYEQYF.

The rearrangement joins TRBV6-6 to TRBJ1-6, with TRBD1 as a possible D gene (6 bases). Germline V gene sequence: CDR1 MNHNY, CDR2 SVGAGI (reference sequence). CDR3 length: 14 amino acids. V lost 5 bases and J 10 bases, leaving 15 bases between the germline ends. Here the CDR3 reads CASSPGAGGSPLHF. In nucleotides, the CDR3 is TGTGCCAGCAGTCCAGGGGCGGGCGGGTCACCCCTCCACTTT.